These 4 T cell receptor beta chains originate from one sample sequenced in a study of blood T cell repertoires in COVID-19. Only in-frame clones appear in the TCRdb table, and some are missing; sequencing was by immunoSEQ multiplex PCR. This sample has over 250,000 clones, with more than 75% found just once. The sequenced material came from PBMCs or T cells enriched from blood (not recorded which). Source of these receptors: a young woman who had recovered from COVID-19.

This clone appeared a few times. The chain uses TRBV28 and TRBJ1-2; D is possibly TRBD1 (6 bases). Germline CDR1 reads MDHEN; CDR2 reads SYDVKM. The CDR3 sequence is 12 residues long. V was clipped by 4 bases and J by 8 bases, with 11 bases between them. The CDR3 spells CASSSQGWGYTF. The DNA for the CDR3 is TGTGCCAGCAGTTCACAGGGTTGGGGCTACACCTTC.

Here the CDR3 reads CSVGSGTGNYGYTF. CDR3 nucleotide sequence: TGCAGCGTTGGGTCCGGGACAGGGAACTATGGCTACACCTTC. The chain is built from TRBV29-1 and TRBJ1-2, with 9 bases fitting TRBD1. J was trimmed by 2 bases and V by 4 bases; bases with no gene match: 5. Germline loops: CDR1 SQVTM, CDR2 ANQGSEA. The CDR3 covers 14 residues.

This clone turned up a few times. The rearrangement links TRBV9 to TRBJ1-5; a weak D match, TRBD1 (5 bases). The CDR3 has 15 residues. Germline CDR1 SGDLS, CDR2 YYNGEE. Trimming left V 4 bases short and J 7 bases short, with 18 bases between. The CDR3 reads CASSPMGGVGQPQHF. The CDR3 DNA sequence: TGTGCCAGCAGCCCGATGGGGGGGGTCGGCCAGCCCCAGCATTTT.

This chain connects TRBV28 to TRBJ2-2; 9 bases line up with TRBD1. The V and J ends lost 3 bases and 3 bases, in that order; junction bases with no gene match: 11. CDR1 is MDHEN and CDR2 is SYDVKM in the germline V gene. This CDR3 has 18 amino acids. The CDR3 DNA follows: TGTGCCAGCAGTTTCCGGGACAGGGCCCTATCCTACACCGGGGAGCTGTTTTTT. Protein sequence: CASSFRDRALSYTGELFF. The full variable domain, with the rest looked up from reference TRBV28 and TRBJ2-2, is DVKVTQSSRYLVKRTGEKVFLECVQDMDHENMFWYRQDPGLGLRLIYFSYDVKMKEKGDIPEGYSVSREKKERFSLILESASTNQTSMYLCASSFRDRALSYTGELFFGEGSRLTVL.